Following are 2 T cell receptor beta chains from one sample sequenced in a study of cytomegalovirus exposure and HLA in healthy donors. Use of 60 Vbeta and 13 Jbeta primers characterized the PCR. The repertoire was sequenced with immunoSEQ multiplex PCR; TCRdb's copy has only in-frame clones and lacks some. The data show some 91,000 clones, around nine tenths seen once. Source material: PBMCs. The receptor set was obtained from a man younger than 40 in good health and CMV-seropositive.

J is TRBJ2-1 and V is TRBV27; perhaps TRBD2 as D (6 bases). CDR1 is MNHEY, CDR2 SMNVEV, per germline (reference sequence). The CDR3 extends over 15 amino acids. Trimming removed 3 bases from V and 5 bases from J, with 14 bases in between. CDR3 region: CASSFWVGGNNEQFF. DNA for the CDR3: TGTGCCAGCAGTTTTTGGGTGGGAGGCAACAATGAGCAGTTCTTC.

This clone was recorded a few times. The rearrangement joins TRBV28 to TRBJ1-2; D not resolved. Germline V lookup: CDR1 MDHEN, CDR2 SYDVKM. V lost 7 bases to trimming and J lost 2 bases, with 11 bases between them. This CDR3 region has 13 residues. The CDR3 spells CASNHPENYGYTF. In nucleotides, the CDR3 is TGTGCCAGCAACCATCCGGAGAACTATGGCTACACCTTC.